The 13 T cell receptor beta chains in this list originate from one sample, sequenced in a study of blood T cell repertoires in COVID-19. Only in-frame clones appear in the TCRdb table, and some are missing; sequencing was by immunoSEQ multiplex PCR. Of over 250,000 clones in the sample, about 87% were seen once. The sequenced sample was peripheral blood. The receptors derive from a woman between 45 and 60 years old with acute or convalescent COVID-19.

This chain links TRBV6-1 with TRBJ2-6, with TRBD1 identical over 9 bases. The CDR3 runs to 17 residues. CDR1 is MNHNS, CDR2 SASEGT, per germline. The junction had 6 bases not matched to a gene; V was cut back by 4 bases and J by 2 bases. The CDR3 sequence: CASSGGQGVPGANVLTF. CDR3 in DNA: TGTGCCAGCAGTGGGGGACAGGGTGTTCCTGGGGCCAACGTCCTGACTTTC.

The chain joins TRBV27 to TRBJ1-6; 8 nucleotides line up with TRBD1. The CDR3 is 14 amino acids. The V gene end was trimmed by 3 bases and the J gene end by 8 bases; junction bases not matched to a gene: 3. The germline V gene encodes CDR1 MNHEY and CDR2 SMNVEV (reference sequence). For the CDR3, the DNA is TGTGCCAGCAGTTTGCAGGGGGCGCATTCACCCCTCCACTTT. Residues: CASSLQGAHSPLHF.

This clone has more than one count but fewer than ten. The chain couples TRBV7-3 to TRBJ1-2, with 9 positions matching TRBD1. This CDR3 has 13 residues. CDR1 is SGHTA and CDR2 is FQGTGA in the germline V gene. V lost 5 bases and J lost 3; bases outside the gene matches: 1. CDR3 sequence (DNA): TGTGCCAGCAGCAGGGACAGGGACTATGGCTACACCTTC. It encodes CASSRDRDYGYTF. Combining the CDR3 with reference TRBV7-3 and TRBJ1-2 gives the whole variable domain GAGVSQTPSNKVTEKGKYVELRCDPISGHTALYWYRQSLGQGPEFLIYFQGTGAADDSGLPNDRFFAVRPEGSVSTLKIQRTERGDSAVYLCASSRDRDYGYTFGSGTRLTVV.

Here the CDR3 DNA reads TGTGCCAGCAGCTCCAGGGGCCAAGAGACCCAGTACTTC. This gives the protein CASSSRGQETQYF. V is TRBV12-3 or TRBV12-4 and J is TRBJ2-5; the D gene is possibly TRBD1 (6 bases). CDR3 size: 13 residues. The V end was cut by 6 bases, the J end by 1 base, with 9 bases between.

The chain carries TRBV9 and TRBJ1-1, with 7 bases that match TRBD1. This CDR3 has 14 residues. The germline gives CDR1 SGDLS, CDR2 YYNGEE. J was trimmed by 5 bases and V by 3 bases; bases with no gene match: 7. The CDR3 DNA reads TGTGCCAGCAGCGGGACAGGCCACGGGACTGAAGCTTTCTTT. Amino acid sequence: CASSGTGHGTEAFF.

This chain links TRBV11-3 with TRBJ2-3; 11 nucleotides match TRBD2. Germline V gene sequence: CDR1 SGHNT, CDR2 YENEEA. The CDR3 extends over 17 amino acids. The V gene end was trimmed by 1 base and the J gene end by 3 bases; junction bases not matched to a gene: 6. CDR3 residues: CASSLGILAGETDTQYF. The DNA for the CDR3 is TGTGCCAGCAGCTTAGGGATACTAGCGGGAGAAACAGATACGCAGTATTTT.

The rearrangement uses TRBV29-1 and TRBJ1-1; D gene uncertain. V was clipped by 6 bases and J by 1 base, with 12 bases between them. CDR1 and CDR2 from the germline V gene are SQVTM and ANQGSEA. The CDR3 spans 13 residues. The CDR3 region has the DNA TGCAGCGTCGCCGATAGTAAGAACACTGAAGCTTTCTTT. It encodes CSVADSKNTEAFF.

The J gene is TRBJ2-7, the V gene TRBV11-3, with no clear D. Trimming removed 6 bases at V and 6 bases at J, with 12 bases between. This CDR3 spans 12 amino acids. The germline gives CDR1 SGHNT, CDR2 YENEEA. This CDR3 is CASSSSRGEQYF. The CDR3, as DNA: TGTGCCAGCAGTTCCTCTAGAGGCGAGCAGTACTTC.

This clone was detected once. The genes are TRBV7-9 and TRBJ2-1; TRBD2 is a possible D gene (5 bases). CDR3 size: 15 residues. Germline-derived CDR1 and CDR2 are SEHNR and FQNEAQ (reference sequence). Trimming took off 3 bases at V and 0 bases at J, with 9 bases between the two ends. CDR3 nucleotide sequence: TGTGCCAGCAGCTTTGGACTGCGCTCCTACAATGAGCAGTTCTTC. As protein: CASSFGLRSYNEQFF.

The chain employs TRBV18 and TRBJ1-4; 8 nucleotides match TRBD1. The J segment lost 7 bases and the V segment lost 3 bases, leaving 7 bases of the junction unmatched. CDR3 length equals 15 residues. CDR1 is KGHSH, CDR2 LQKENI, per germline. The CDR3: CASSPYFGTGEKLFF. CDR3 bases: TGTGCCAGCTCACCCTACTTCGGGACAGGTGAAAAACTGTTTTTT.

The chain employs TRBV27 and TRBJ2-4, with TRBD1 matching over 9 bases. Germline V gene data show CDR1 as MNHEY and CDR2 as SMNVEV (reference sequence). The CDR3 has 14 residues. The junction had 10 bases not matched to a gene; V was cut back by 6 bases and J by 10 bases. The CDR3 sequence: CASSGTGRVGIQYF. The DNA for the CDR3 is TGTGCCAGCAGCGGGACAGGGAGGGTGGGAATTCAGTACTTC.

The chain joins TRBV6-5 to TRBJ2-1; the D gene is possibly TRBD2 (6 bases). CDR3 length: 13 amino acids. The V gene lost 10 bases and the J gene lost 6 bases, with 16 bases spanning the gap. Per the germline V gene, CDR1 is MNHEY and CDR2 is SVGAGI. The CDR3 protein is CATRDFQTNEQFF. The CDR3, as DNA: TGTGCCACCCGGGACTTCCAGACCAATGAGCAGTTCTTC.

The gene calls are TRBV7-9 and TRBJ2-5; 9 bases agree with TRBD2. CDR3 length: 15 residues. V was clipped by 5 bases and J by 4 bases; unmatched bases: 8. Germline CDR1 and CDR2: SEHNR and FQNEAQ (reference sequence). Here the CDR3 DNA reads TGTGCCAGCAGCCCATGGGCGGGAGGGGCAGAGACCCAGTACTTC. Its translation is CASSPWAGGAETQYF.